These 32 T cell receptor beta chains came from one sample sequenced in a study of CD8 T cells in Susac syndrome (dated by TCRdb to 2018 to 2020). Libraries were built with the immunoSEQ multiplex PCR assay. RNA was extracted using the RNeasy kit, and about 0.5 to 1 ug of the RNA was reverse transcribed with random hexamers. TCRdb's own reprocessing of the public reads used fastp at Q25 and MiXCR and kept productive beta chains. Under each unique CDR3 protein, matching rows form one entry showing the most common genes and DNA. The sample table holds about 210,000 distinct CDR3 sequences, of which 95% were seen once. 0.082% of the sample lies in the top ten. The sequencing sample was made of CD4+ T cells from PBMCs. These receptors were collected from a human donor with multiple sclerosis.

Here the CDR3 DNA reads TGTGCCACCAGTGATACTAGTTTCGGGGAGCTGTTTTTT. It yields the protein CATSDTSFGELFF. This chain links TRBV24-1 with TRBJ2-2; possibly TRBD2 for D (5 bases). CDR1 KGHDR and CDR2 SFDVKD come from the germline V gene. This CDR3 is built from 13 residues. V was cut by 3 bases and J by 7 bases, with 8 bases left in between.

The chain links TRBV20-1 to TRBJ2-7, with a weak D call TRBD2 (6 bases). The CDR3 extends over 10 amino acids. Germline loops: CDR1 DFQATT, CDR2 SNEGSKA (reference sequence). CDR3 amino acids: CTSYGGEQYV. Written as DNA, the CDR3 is TGCACCAGCTACGGGGGCGAGCAGTACGTC.

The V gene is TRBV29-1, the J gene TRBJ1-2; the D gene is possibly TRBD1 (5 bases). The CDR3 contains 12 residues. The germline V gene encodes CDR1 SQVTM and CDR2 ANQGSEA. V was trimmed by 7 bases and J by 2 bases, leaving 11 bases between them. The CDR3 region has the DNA TGCAGCGCCCTCCCAGGGAACTATGGCTACACCTTC. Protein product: CSALPGNYGYTF.

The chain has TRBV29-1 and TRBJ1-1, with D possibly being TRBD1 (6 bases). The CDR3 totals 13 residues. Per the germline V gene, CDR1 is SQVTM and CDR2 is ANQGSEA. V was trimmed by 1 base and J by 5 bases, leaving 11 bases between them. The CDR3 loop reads CSVEVGGATEAFF. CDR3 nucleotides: TGCAGCGTTGAAGTCGGGGGGGCAACTGAAGCTTTCTTT.

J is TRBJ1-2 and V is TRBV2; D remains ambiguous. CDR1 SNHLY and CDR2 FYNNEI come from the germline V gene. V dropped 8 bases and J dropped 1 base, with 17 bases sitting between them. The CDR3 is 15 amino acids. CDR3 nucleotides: TGTGCCAGCCCCCTGGGCTCCCCCGATAACTATGGCTACACCTTC. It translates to CASPLGSPDNYGYTF.

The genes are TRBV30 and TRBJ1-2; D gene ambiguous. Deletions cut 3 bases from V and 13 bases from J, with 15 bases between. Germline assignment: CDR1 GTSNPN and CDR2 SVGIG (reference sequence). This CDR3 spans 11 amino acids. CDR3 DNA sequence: TGTGCCTGGAGGAGCGAGGTGGGAGCCACCTTC. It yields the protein CAWRSEVGATF.

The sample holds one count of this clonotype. CDR3 bases: TGCGCCAGCAGCCAGGGCCGACTAGCGGTGAGGACAGATACGCAGTATTTT. This gives the protein CASSQGRLAVRTDTQYF. The chain combines TRBV4-1 with TRBJ2-3; 9 bases line up with TRBD2. Germline loops: CDR1 MGHRA, CDR2 YSYEKL. Unmatched junction bases numbered 10, after V lost 3 bases and J lost 3 bases. The CDR3 extends over 17 amino acids.

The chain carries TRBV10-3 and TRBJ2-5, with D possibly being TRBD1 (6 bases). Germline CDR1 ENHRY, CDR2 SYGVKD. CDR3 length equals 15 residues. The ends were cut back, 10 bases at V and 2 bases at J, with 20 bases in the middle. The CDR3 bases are TGTGCCACCGTACCCGGGGCAGGGGAACAAGAGACCCAGTACTTC. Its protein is CATVPGAGEQETQYF.

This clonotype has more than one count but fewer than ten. The CDR3 coding sequence is TGCAGTGCTAGGCTAGCGGGGGTCCAAGAGACCCAGTACTTC. It yields the protein CSARLAGVQETQYF. V usage is TRBV20-1 and J usage is TRBJ2-5; TRBD2 matches 10 bases. The CDR3 loop spans 14 amino acids. Trimming cost V 3 bases and J 1 base; bases outside gene matches: 2. In germline, CDR1 is DFQATT, CDR2 SNEGSKA (reference sequence).

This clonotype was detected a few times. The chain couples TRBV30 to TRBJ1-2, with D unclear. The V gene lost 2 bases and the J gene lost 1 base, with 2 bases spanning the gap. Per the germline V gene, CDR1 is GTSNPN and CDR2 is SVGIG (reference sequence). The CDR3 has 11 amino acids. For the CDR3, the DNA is TGTGCCTGGAGTAGTAACTATGGCTACACCTTC. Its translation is CAWSSNYGYTF.

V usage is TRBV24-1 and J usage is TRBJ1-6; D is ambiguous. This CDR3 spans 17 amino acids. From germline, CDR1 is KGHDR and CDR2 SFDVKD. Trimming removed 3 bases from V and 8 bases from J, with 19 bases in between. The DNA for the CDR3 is TGTGCCACCAGTGATGAGGAACGGAAAGGGCCGTATTCACCCCTCCACTTT. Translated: CATSDEERKGPYSPLHF.

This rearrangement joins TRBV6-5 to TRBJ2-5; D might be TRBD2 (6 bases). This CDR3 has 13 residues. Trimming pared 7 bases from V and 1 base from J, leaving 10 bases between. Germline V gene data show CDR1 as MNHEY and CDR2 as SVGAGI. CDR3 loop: CASTRDSQETQYF. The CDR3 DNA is TGTGCCAGCACCCGGGACTCCCAAGAGACCCAGTACTTC.

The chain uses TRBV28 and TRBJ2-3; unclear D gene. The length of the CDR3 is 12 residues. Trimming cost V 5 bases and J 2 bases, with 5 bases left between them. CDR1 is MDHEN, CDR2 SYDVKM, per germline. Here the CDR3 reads CASSTPTDTQYF. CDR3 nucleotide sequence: TGTGCCAGCAGTACCCCCACAGATACGCAGTATTTT.

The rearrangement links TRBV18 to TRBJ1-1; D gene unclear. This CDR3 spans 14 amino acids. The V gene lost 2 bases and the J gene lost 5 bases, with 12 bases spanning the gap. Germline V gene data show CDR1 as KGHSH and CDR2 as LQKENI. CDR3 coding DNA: TGTGCCAGCTCACCATCACCCAGTGGGACTGAAGCTTTCTTT. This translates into CASSPSPSGTEAFF.

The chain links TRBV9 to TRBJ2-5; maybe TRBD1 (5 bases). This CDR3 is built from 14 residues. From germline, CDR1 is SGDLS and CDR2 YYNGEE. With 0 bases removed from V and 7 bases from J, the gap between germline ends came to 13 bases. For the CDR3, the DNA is TGTGCCAGCAGCGTAGAGGGGTCCCTGGGGACCCAGTACTTC. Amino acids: CASSVEGSLGTQYF. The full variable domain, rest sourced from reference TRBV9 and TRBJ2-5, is DSGVTQTPKHLITATGQRVTLRCSPRSGDLSVYWYQQSLDQGLQFLIQYYNGEERAKGNILERFSAQQFPDLHSELNLSSLELGDSALYFCASSVEGSLGTQYFGPGTRLLVL.

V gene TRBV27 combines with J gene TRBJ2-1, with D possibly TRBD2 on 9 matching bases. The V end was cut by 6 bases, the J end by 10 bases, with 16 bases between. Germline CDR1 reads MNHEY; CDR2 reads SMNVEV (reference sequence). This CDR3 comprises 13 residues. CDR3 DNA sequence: TGTGCCAGCAGGGCTAGCGGGGACAGGGAGCAGTTCTTC. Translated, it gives CASRASGDREQFF.

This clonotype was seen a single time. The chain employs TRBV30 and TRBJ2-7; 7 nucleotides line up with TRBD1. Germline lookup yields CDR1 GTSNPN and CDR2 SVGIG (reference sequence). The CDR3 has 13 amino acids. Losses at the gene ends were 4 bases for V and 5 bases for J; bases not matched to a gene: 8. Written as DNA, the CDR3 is TGTGCCTGGAAGAACAGGGGATGGAACGAGCAGTACTTC. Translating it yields CAWKNRGWNEQYF.

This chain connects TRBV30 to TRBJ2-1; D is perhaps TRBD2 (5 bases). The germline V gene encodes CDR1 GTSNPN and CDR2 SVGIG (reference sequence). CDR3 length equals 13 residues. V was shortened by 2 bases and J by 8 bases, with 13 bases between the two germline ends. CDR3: CAWSPRPRDEQFF. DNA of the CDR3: TGTGCCTGGAGTCCTAGGCCGCGGGATGAGCAGTTCTTC.

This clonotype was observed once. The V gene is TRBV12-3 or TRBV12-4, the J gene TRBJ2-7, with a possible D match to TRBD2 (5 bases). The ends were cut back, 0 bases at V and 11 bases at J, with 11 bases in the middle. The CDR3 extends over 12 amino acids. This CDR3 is CASSLALTGEYF. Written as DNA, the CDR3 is TGTGCCAGCAGTTTAGCGCTGACCGGGGAGTACTTC.

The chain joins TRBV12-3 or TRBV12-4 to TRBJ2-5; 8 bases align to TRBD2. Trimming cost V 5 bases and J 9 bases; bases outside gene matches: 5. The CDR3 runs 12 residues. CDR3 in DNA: TGTGCCAGCAGTACTAGCGGAACGGCCCAGTACTTC. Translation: CASSTSGTAQYF.

In DNA, the CDR3 is TGCAGTGCGGGTAGAGACGGCATCAATCAGCCCCAGCATTTT. Translating gives CSAGRDGINQPQHF. This chain connects TRBV20-1 to TRBJ1-5; D gene ambiguous. The germline V and J ends were trimmed by 6 bases and 3 bases, with 15 bases remaining between them. This CDR3 contains 14 residues. In germline, CDR1 is DFQATT, CDR2 SNEGSKA (reference sequence).

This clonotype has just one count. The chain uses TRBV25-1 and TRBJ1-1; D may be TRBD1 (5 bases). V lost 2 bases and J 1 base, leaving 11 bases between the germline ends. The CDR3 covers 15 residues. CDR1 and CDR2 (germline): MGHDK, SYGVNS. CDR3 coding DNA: TGTGCCAGCAGTGAAGACAGAACCTCGAACACTGAAGCTTTCTTT. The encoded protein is CASSEDRTSNTEAFF.

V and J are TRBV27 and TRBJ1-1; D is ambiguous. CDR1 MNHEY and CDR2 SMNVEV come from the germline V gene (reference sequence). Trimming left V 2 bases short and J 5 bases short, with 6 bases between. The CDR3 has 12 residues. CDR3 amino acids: CASSLRRTEAFF. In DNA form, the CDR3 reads TGTGCCAGCAGTTTACGGAGAACTGAAGCTTTCTTT.

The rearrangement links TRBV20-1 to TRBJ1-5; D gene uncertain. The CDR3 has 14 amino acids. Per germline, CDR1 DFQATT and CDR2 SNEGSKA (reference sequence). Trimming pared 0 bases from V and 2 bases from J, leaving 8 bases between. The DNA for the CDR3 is TGCAGTGCTAGAGATAGGCGGGGCAATCAGCCCCAGCATTTT. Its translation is CSARDRRGNQPQHF.

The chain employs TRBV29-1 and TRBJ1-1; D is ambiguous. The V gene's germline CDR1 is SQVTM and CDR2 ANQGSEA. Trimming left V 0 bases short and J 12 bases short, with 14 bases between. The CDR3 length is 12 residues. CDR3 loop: CSVEENTSRTFF. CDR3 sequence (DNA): TGCAGCGTTGAAGAGAACACCTCACGGACTTTCTTT.

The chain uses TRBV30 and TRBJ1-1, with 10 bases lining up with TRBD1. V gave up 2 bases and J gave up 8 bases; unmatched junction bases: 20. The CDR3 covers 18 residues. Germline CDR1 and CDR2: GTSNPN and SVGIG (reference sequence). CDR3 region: CAWSPQREPGQGGAEAFF. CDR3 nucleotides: TGTGCCTGGAGTCCCCAAAGGGAGCCCGGACAGGGGGGAGCGGAAGCTTTCTTT.

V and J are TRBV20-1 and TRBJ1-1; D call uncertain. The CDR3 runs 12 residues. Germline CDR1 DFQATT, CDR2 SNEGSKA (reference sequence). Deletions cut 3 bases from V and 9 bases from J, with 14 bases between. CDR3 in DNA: TGCAGTGCTAGTTTATCGGGGAGCCAAGCTTTCTTT. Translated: CSASLSGSQAFF.

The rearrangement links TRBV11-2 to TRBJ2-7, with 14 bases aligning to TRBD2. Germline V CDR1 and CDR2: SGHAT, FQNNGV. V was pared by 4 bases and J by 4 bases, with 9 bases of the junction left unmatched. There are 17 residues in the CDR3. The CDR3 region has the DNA TGTGCCAGCAGCTCCCGGACTAGCGGGGGGCCCAGATACGAGCAGTACGTC. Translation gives CASSSRTSGGPRYEQYV.

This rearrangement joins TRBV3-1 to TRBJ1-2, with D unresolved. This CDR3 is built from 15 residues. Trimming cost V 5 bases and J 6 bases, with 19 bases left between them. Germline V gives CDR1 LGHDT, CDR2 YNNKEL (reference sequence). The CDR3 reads CASSARSGNGDGYTF. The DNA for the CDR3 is TGTGCCAGCAGCGCCCGGTCCGGTAATGGGGATGGCTACACCTTC.

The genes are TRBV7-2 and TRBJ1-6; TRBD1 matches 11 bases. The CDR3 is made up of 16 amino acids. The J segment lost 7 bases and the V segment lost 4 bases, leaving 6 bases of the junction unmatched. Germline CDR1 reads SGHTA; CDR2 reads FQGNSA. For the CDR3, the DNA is TGTGCCAGCAGCTCTCCCGGGACAGGGGGAAATTCACCCCTCCACTTT. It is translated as CASSSPGTGGNSPLHF.

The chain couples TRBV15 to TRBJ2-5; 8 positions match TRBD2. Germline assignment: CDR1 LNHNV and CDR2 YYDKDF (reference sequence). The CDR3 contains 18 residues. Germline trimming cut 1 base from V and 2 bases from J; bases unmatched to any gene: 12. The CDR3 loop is CATSRGDWSGGSQETQYF. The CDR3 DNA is TGTGCCACCAGCAGAGGGGATTGGAGCGGGGGTTCACAAGAGACCCAGTACTTC.

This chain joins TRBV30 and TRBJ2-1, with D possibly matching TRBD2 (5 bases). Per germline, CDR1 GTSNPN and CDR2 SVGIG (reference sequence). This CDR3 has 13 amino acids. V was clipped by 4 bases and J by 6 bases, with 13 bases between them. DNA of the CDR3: TGTGCCTGGAAGAGCGGTCCCGGCAATGAGCAGTTCTTC. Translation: CAWKSGPGNEQFF.